This T cell receptor (beta chain) came from a study of early T cells in non-severe SARS-CoV-2 infection. Study summary: Sequencing of bulk RNA from unsorted whole blood was done, without chain pairing.

Unique molecular identifiers were attached to individual cDNA molecules. TCRdb reprocessed the 5' RACE reads via MiXCR and lists one record per CDR3 protein. The sample contains about 64,000 distinct CDR3 sequences, around 20% of which appear only once. CDR3 length: 15 amino acids. Trimming took 1 base from V and 6 from J, leaving 13 bases between them. The V and J genes are TRBV12-3 or TRBV12-4 and TRBJ2-1; D unresolved. The sequences come from whole blood, collected at baseline. The clonotype originates from an adult who was a healthcare worker with PCR-confirmed SARS-CoV-2 infection or an uninfected control (not recorded which). CDR3 in amino acids: CASSLGRARRNEQFF. CDR3 coding DNA: TGTGCCAGCAGTTTAGGCCGGGCGAGGCGCAATGAGCAGTTCTTC.